This TCR beta chain was observed in a study of radiotherapy plus CTLA-4 blockade in lung cancer. Study-wide findings and caveats: Interferon-beta and early blood T cell clone dynamics reportedly predicted response best. In blood, tumor-derived TCR clones expanded after radiotherapy plus ipilimumab.

For this clone: Antigen unknown.

Germline CDR1 SQVTM, CDR2 ANQGSEA. The CDR3 has 12 amino acids. Trimming took 7 bases from V and 7 from J; bases not matched to a gene: 6. Generated by immunoSEQ multiplex PCR, the TCRdb table keeps only in-frame clones and is missing some. The profile shows 25,000 to 35,000 clones, about 80% of them singletons. The J gene is TRBJ2-2, the V gene TRBV29-1; 7 nucleotides align to TRBD1. The material sequenced was peripheral blood, taken from a patient treated with radiotherapy plus ipilimumab. This receptor was taken from a human donor with non-small cell lung cancer that progressed on radiotherapy plus ipilimumab. The CDR3 bases are TGCAGCGCACGACAGGGAATCGGGGAGCTGTTTTTT. Residues: CSARQGIGELFF.